This TCR beta chain was recovered during a study of CD8 T cells in seronegative destructive rheumatoid arthritis (TCRdb year 2020). General notes on the study: At the time of sampling, most of the eight CND-RA patients were on biological drugs. The seropositive RA, seronegative RA and healthy control comparison cohorts were obtained from an earlier published TCRbeta dataset rather than being newly sequenced. Peripheral CD8+ TCRbeta repertoires of CCP-negative destructive rheumatoid arthritis (CND-RA) patients were compared with newly diagnosed seropositive RA, seronegative RA and healthy controls. What the study reported, not specific to this receptor: No public clonotype enrichment survived Benjamini-Hochberg correction across the 90,000 to 150,000 clonotypes tested. Compared with controls and other RA subtypes, CND-RA repertoires contained more CMV-reactive and fewer influenza A-reactive CD8+ TCRbeta sequences. The study acknowledged the small size of the CND-RA cohort as a limitation. CND-RA patients appeared to carry a distinct set of enriched public clonotypes, which the authors read as support for a separate disease subset. Once age was adjusted for, the CD8+ TCRbeta repertoires of CND-RA patients appeared less diverse and more clonal than the repertoires of other RA subtypes. In the absence of diagnostic samples, TCR repertoire differences may be partly attributable to poor disease control over the years rather than being present at onset.

This clone was recorded only once. What this receptor recognizes is not known. It has no much larger one-base neighbor in the sample; base qualities were not kept. TCRbeta sequencing used genomic DNA from CD8+ cells, following the manufacturer's instructions. A genomics technology centre in Finland ran the TCRbeta sequencing, which was done with the immunoSEQ assay. As for how the authors treated the data: Clonotype tables from the immunoSEQ preprocessing pipeline were converted to VDJtools format, and non-productive clonotypes were removed. Samples with fewer than 10,000 reads were excluded, the remaining samples were subsampled to 10,000 reads, and six of the eight CND-RA samples met this threshold. Using the VDJtools CalcDiversityStats function on data subsampled to 10,000 reads, the Shannon-Wiener, Simpson and clonality indices were calculated. Non-singleton TCRbeta clonotypes were hard-matched, with no mismatches allowed, against VDJdb to infer antigen specificity. CDR3 sequences that differed by a single amino acid (Hamming distance 1) were grouped into clusters that potentially share antigen targets. After groups were resampled to six samples, public clonotypes were tested for group enrichment with one-sided Fisher's exact tests, and this procedure was repeated ten times. TCRdb limited this immuneACCESS table to in-frame rearrangements with V and J called. A share of clones is missing; checked studies link under half to unresolved V genes, and the rest is unexplained. V, J and clone size derive from that table, while D and trimming were established from the DNA sequence. The sample table holds under 15,000 clones, of which 75% to 90% were seen once. Clones ranked in the top ten supply 27% of the sample.

The CND-RA patients tested negative on the clinical CCP2 antibody test, and joint destruction in these patients kept progressing despite active therapy. Every CND-RA patient showed typical joint destruction in the wrists and ankles and had failed conventional anti-rheumatic therapy. Sampling of CND-RA patients was performed not at diagnosis but after long disease histories, which spanned decades in several cases. Approximately 50 millilitres of EDTA-anticoagulated peripheral blood were collected from each patient. Density gradient separation with Ficoll-Paque PLUS was used to isolate peripheral blood mononuclear cells. AutoMACS magnetic bead positive selection was used to isolate CD8+ cells from fresh or cryopreserved PBMCs, and flow cytometry was used to check purity. Nucleospin Tissue or Tissue XS kits were used for genomic DNA extraction, and quantification was performed on a Qubit 2.0 fluorometer.

Reading from cysteine to phenylalanine, the CDR3 counts 14 amino acids. The only DNA kept is the CDR3, 42 bases in frame from the first base. Sequences SGDLS (CDR1) and YYNGEE (CDR2) are obtained from the germline V gene. Trimming leaves V shorter by 0 bases and J shorter by 5 bases, with the junction holding 4 bases beyond the gene matches. Sequences were obtained from CD8+ T cells from blood. Here the chain combines TRBV9 and TRBJ1-1, with 7 middle bases fitting TRBD1. The source of this sequence is a woman aged 30-55 years with seronegative destructive rheumatoid arthritis. The nucleotide sequence is given as TGTGCCAGCAGCGTAGAGGGGGCACAGACTGAAGCTTTCTTT. It is translated as CASSVEGAQTEAFF.